A single sample gave rise to the 20 T cell receptor beta chains below, sequenced in a study of early T cells in non-severe SARS-CoV-2 infection. TCRdb reprocessed the 5' RACE reads with MiXCR, giving one entry per CDR3 protein. In the table there are fewer than 85,000 distinct CDR3 sequences, around a sixth of which are singletons. The material sequenced was whole blood. The receptors were sampled from an adult who was a healthcare worker with PCR-confirmed SARS-CoV-2 infection or an uninfected control (not recorded which).

The rearrangement joins TRBV12-3 or TRBV12-4 to TRBJ1-5; D gene unclear. This CDR3 has 17 amino acids. Deletions cut 0 bases from V and 4 bases from J, with 16 bases between. This CDR3 is CASSLADGPTRNQPQHF. DNA of the CDR3: TGTGCCAGCAGTTTAGCGGACGGCCCCACGCGGAATCAGCCCCAGCATTTT.

A few counts support this clonotype. The chain uses TRBV19 and TRBJ2-1; 11 bases match TRBD2. This CDR3 region has 18 residues. The germline V gene encodes CDR1 LNHDA and CDR2 SQIVND (reference sequence). With 3 bases clipped from V and 0 bases from J, the junction kept 7 bases outside the gene matches. CDR3 bases: TGTGCCAGTAGTATGAGGACTAGCGGGCCGAGCTCCTACAATGAGCAGTTCTTC. Translation gives CASSMRTSGPSSYNEQFF.

The J gene is TRBJ1-3, the V gene TRBV7-2; D remains ambiguous. Trimming pared 2 bases from V and 9 bases from J, leaving 14 bases between. The CDR3 is 14 residues long. Germline V gene lookup returns CDR1 SGHTA and CDR2 FQGNSA. CDR3 sequence reads: CASSLIATSITIYF. In DNA, the CDR3 is TGTGCCAGCAGCTTAATTGCGACCTCGATCACCATATATTTT.

This sequence joins TRBV9 and TRBJ1-1; no reliable D call. V lost 3 bases to trimming and J lost 4 bases, with 10 bases between them. Germline loops: CDR1 SGDLS, CDR2 YYNGEE. CDR3 length: 13 residues. The CDR3 loop reads CASSDSATTEAFF. Written as DNA, the CDR3 is TGTGCCAGCAGCGACTCGGCGACCACTGAAGCTTTCTTT.

The rearrangement uses TRBV6-4 and TRBJ2-3; TRBD1 matches 7 bases. Trimming cost V 0 bases and J 4 bases; bases outside gene matches: 10. This CDR3 has 17 amino acids. Germline assignment: CDR1 MRHNA and CDR2 SNTAGT. CDR3 region: CASSDSTLQGVPDTQYF. DNA for the CDR3: TGTGCCAGCAGTGACTCGACTCTGCAGGGGGTACCAGATACGCAGTATTTT.

The genes are TRBV28 and TRBJ2-3; 8 nucleotides line up with TRBD1. Germline V lookup: CDR1 MDHEN, CDR2 SYDVKM. The CDR3 is made up of 15 amino acids. V trimming: 7 bases; J trimming: 5 bases; junction bases outside the gene matches: 11. The CDR3 bases are TGTGCCAGCAATCCCCCCGGACAGGGCCGAGATACGCAGTATTTT. Protein: CASNPPGQGRDTQYF.

The rearrangement uses TRBV5-8 and TRBJ1-2, with 10 positions matching TRBD1. The V gene end was trimmed by 4 bases and the J gene end by 2 bases; junction bases not matched to a gene: 5. This CDR3 region has 15 residues. The germline V gene encodes CDR1 SGHTS and CDR2 YDEGEE. The DNA of the CDR3 is TGTGCCAGCAGCCCGGACAGGGGGACGAACTATGGCTACACCTTC. Translation gives CASSPDRGTNYGYTF.

This chain joins TRBV10-3 and TRBJ1-2; D gene uncertain. The ends were cut back, 2 bases at V and 4 bases at J, with 11 bases in the middle. CDR3 length equals 14 residues. Germline values: CDR1 ENHRY, CDR2 SYGVKD. The CDR3 sequence is CAISEPHGGYGYTF. The CDR3 bases are TGTGCCATCAGTGAGCCTCATGGCGGCTATGGCTACACCTTC.

In this sample, this clonotype turned up a few times. The V call is TRBV29-1, the J call TRBJ2-5; a weak D match, TRBD2 (6 bases). The CDR3 is made up of 15 amino acids. Trimming took 4 bases from V and 4 from J, leaving 19 bases between them. CDR1 SQVTM and CDR2 ANQGSEA come from the germline V gene. CDR3 DNA: TGCAGCGTTGCGCCAAGCGGGCTCCTTGGAGAGACCCAGTACTTC. Protein sequence: CSVAPSGLLGETQYF. The full variable domain, in which reference TRBV29-1 and TRBJ2-5 provide the parts outside the CDR3, is SAVISQKPSRDICQRGTSLTIQCQVDSQVTMMFWYRQQPGQSLTLIATANQGSEATYESGFVIDKFPISRPNLTFSTLTVSNMSPEDSSIYLCSVAPSGLLGETQYFGPGTRLLVL.

The CDR3 coding sequence is TGTGCCAGCAACATTGGGGGACTAGCCAAAGATACGCAGTATTTT. This translates into CASNIGGLAKDTQYF. The V and J genes are TRBV7-3 and TRBJ2-3; the match to TRBD2 covers 9 bases. Germline CDR1 reads SGHTA; CDR2 reads FQGTGA. Losses at the gene ends were 7 bases for V and 5 bases for J; bases not matched to a gene: 10. The CDR3 loop spans 15 amino acids.

This sequence joins TRBV24-1 and TRBJ2-3, with D perhaps given as TRBD1 or TRBD2 (5 bases each). Germline CDR1 is KGHDR and CDR2 is SFDVKD. Trimming removed 7 bases from V and 0 bases from J, with 16 bases in between. This CDR3 comprises 16 residues. The CDR3 DNA follows: TGTGCCACCAGAGACGGGGCCCCGGATAGCACAGATACGCAGTATTTT. Its translation: CATRDGAPDSTDTQYF.

This rearrangement joins TRBV7-9 to TRBJ1-2; weak D call: TRBD1 (6 bases). The CDR3 sequence is 15 residues long. V shed 5 bases and J shed 4 bases, with 17 bases lying between them. In germline, CDR1 is SEHNR, CDR2 FQNEAQ (reference sequence). The CDR3 reads CASSRDGQSSYGYTF. CDR3 in DNA: TGTGCCAGCAGCCGAGACGGACAGTCCTCCTATGGCTACACCTTC.

This clonotype was found many times. V usage is TRBV12-3 or TRBV12-4 and J usage is TRBJ2-1; a possible D gene is TRBD2 (7 bases). V lost 3 bases and J lost 8, with 14 bases in between. CDR3 length equals 14 residues. CDR3 in DNA: TGTGCCAGCAGTTTGGGGGGGCGTGGGGATGAGCAGTTCTTC. This sequence encodes CASSLGGRGDEQFF.

V usage is TRBV11-3 and J usage is TRBJ2-7; TRBD1 aligns across 11 bases. V was clipped by 3 bases and J by 1 base; unmatched bases: 2. The length of the CDR3 is 15 residues. Germline assignment: CDR1 SGHNT and CDR2 YENEEA. The chain's CDR3 is CASSFGTGGSYEQYF. DNA for the CDR3: TGTGCCAGCAGCTTCGGGACAGGGGGTTCCTACGAGCAGTACTTC.

This clonotype was seen a few times. This sequence joins TRBV5-1 and TRBJ2-7; 9 bases align to TRBD2. Germline CDR1 SGHRS, CDR2 YFSETQ. Losses at the gene ends were 3 bases for V and 3 bases for J; bases not matched to a gene: 10. The CDR3 is made up of 16 amino acids. The CDR3 reads CASSSGVAGVVYEQYF. Written as DNA, the CDR3 is TGCGCCAGCAGCTCCGGGGTAGCGGGAGTTGTCTACGAGCAGTACTTC.

This chain joins TRBV29-1 and TRBJ2-1, with TRBD1 matching 10 bases. V trimming: 6 bases; J trimming: 8 bases; junction bases outside the gene matches: 7. The CDR3 is made up of 13 amino acids. The V gene's germline CDR1 is SQVTM and CDR2 ANQGSEA. In DNA form, the CDR3 reads TGCAGCGTCGCGGGGACAGGGGCCTATGAGCAGTTCTTC. As protein: CSVAGTGAYEQFF.

The CDR3 DNA reads TGTGCCAGCTCACCGTCCCGGGACAGGCTCTCCTACGAGCAGTACTTC. Translation gives CASSPSRDRLSYEQYF. The chain combines TRBV18 with TRBJ2-7, with 8 bases lining up with TRBD1. CDR1 and CDR2 from the germline V gene are KGHSH and LQKENI. The CDR3 length is 16 residues. V was clipped by 3 bases and J by 0 bases; unmatched bases: 7.

This clonotype has more than one count but fewer than ten. The chain employs TRBV20-1 and TRBJ1-6, with D unresolved. Germline loops: CDR1 DFQATT, CDR2 SNEGSKA (reference sequence). The CDR3 consists of 14 residues. The V and J ends lost 5 bases and 7 bases respectively, with 15 bases between them. CDR3 sequence (DNA): TGCAGTGCTGCCTTTGCGGGCCCCAATTCACCCCTCCACTTT. Its protein is CSAAFAGPNSPLHF.

This clonotype was counted many times. This chain connects TRBV5-1 to TRBJ2-3; D is unresolved. CDR1 and CDR2 from the germline V gene are SGHRS and YFSETQ. V was clipped by 0 bases and J by 2 bases, with 10 bases between them. CDR3 length: 15 residues. The CDR3 protein is CASSLGWGFTDTQYF. The CDR3 coding sequence is TGCGCCAGCAGCTTGGGGTGGGGATTCACAGATACGCAGTATTTT.

This clonotype was seen at least ten times. The gene calls are TRBV21-1 and TRBJ2-1; the D call in the table, TRBD1, was not verified against the DNA. TRBV21-1 is a pseudogene segment. The CDR3 is made up of 15 amino acids. CDR3 region: CASSPRQGARNEQFF. The CDR3 bases are TGTGCCAGCAGCCCAAGACAGGGGGCGAGGAATGAGCAGTTCTTC.